Given below is one TCR beta chain in context. The data were obtained in a study of blood T cell repertoires in COVID-19. V shed 2 bases and J 1 base; nucleotides not matched to a gene: 0. This CDR3 has 15 amino acids. From germline, CDR1 is KGHSH and CDR2 LQKENI. Under the authors' procedure: Reference gene primer amplification gave nucleated cell count estimates. Generated by immunoSEQ multiplex PCR, the TCRdb table keeps only in-frame clones and is missing some. V and J calls and clone size come straight from that table; D and trimming were deduced from the DNA. The data show more than 45,000 clones, with about 88% seen just once and more than 6.5% held by the top ten.

The sequencing sample was made of peripheral blood. The genes are TRBV18 and TRBJ2-2; 8 positions match TRBD1. This TCR was sampled from a human donor with active COVID-19. The donor label of this sample is uncertain. CDR3 loop: CASSPGTGNTGELFF. The CDR3 DNA reads as TGTGCCAGCTCACCAGGGACAGGGAACACCGGGGAGCTGTTTTTT.